This TCR beta chain was recovered during a study of cytomegalovirus exposure and HLA in healthy donors. Study results and limitations: Prior analysis indicated that the majority of TCR beta V segments exhibited productivity approximately 87% or approximately 30% of the time. V- and J-gene trimming of TCR beta was linked (in a later analysis) to a missense DCLRE1C variant. In a later analysis, specific HLA alleles were associated with approximately 17,000 TCR beta sequences at a 0.05 false discovery rate.

Unrecorded immune exposure was likely among donors, who were nominally healthy when sampled. About this clone itself: The antigen remains unidentified.

The CDR3 length is 14 residues. Trimming stripped 1 base from V and 8 bases from J, with 15 bases between. CDR1 SNHLY and CDR2 FYNNEI come from the germline V gene. Primers included in the PCR were 60 Vbeta and 13 Jbeta primers. Using immunoSEQ multiplex PCR, the repertoire was profiled, and TCRdb retains in-frame clones only, with some absent. The sample yields fewer than 65,000 clones, 70% to 90% seen once. The receptor was derived from a man younger than 30 in good health and CMV-seronegative. The chain employs TRBV2 and TRBJ2-7; tentative D call: TRBD2 (6 bases). Sample: PBMCs. CDR3 DNA: TGTGCCAGCAGTGAAGAGGGAGGACTTACGAAGCAGTACTTC. Translation: CASSEEGGLTKQYF.